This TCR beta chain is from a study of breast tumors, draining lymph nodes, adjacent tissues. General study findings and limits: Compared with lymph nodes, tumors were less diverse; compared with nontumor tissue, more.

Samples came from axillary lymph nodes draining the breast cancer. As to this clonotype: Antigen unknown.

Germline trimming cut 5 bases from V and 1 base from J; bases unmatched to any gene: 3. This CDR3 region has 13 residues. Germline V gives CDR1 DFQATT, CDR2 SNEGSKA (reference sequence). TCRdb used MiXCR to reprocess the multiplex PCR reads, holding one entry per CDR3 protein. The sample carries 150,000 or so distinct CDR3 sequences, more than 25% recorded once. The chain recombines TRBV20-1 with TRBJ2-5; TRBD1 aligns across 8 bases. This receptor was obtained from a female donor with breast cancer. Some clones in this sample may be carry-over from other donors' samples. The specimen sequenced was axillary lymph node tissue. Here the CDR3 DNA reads TGCAGTGCTCTCACAGGGGGCCAAGAGACCCAGTACTTC. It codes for CSALTGGQETQYF.